One T cell receptor (beta chain) is described in this entry. Its antigen remains unknown. V lost 3 bases and J 0 bases, leaving 16 bases between the germline ends. This CDR3 is 17 amino acids long. Germline loops: CDR1 SGDLS, CDR2 YYNGEE. These data come from a study of OX40 agonist ivuxolimab in advanced cancers. In the study overall: Patients were given ivuxolimab, an antibody that agonizes OX40 (CD134). Across the patients, intravenous ivuxolimab was delivered every 2 weeks at 0.01 to 10 mg/kg.

Study-wide points: Expanded clones belonging to CD8+ T cells outnumbered, on average, those of CD4+. Certain nonresponders likewise exhibited a low normalized T-cell clonal expansion.

Using immunoSEQ multiplex PCR, the repertoire was profiled, and TCRdb retains in-frame clones only, with some absent. Of approximately 70,000 clones listed, around 83% are singletons. This sequence joins TRBV9 and TRBJ1-3; the D gene is possibly TRBD1 (5 bases). The sequence was collected from an adult with an advanced solid tumor such as melanoma, head and neck, liver or kidney cancer. This specimen was CD4+ or CD8+ T cells sorted from blood, taken in a trial of the OX40 agonist ivuxolimab. This CDR3 reads CASSDRKGPGSGNTIYF. Here the CDR3 DNA reads TGTGCCAGCAGCGACCGCAAGGGGCCAGGCTCTGGAAACACCATATATTTT.